This T cell receptor (beta chain) was recorded in a study of cytomegalovirus exposure and HLA in healthy donors. Study conclusions and caveats: Another analysis was done later, and it associated around 16,000 TCR beta sequences with HLA alleles at 0.05 false discovery rate.

The primer mix had 60 Vbeta and 13 Jbeta primers. Clones were read by immunoSEQ multiplex PCR, and TCRdb kept only the in-frame ones, dropping some. Of some 130,000 clones listed, about 66% are singletons. Regarding this clone: The antigen is undetermined.

With V trimmed by 5 bases and J by 6 bases, 3 bases remained unmatched. The CDR3 covers 14 residues. From germline, CDR1 is SEHNR and CDR2 FQNEAQ (reference sequence). The gene calls are TRBV7-9 and TRBJ1-6; 8 nucleotides match TRBD1. Sequences were obtained from PBMCs. The receptor's source is a human donor in good health. The DNA of the CDR3 is TGTGCCAGCAGCCCCGGACAGGGTAATTCACCCCTCCACTTT. Protein: CASSPGQGNSPLHF.